This T cell receptor (beta chain) was captured in a study of cytomegalovirus exposure and HLA in healthy donors. PCR involved 60 Vbeta and 13 Jbeta primers. Using immunoSEQ multiplex PCR, the repertoire was profiled, and TCRdb retains in-frame clones only, with some absent. The sample includes about 60,000 clones, 80% seen only once; the top ten take 5.5% to 7%. The source of this sequence is a male donor in good health and CMV-seronegative. Sequencing was carried out using PBMCs.

The CDR3 protein is CASSLILTDTQYF. The CDR3 region has the DNA TGTGCCAGCAGCTTAATTCTGACAGATACGCAGTATTTT. The chain carries TRBV7-9 and TRBJ2-3, with unresolved D. The CDR3 extends over 13 amino acids. Trimming left V 2 bases short and J 3 bases short, with 6 bases between. Germline CDR1 is SEHNR and CDR2 is FQNEAQ (reference sequence). Supplemented by reference TRBV7-9 and TRBJ2-3, the full variable domain reads DTGVSQNPRHKITKRGQNVTFRCDPISEHNRLYWYRQTLGQGPEFLTYFQNEAQLEKSRLLSDRFSAERPKGSFSTLEIQRTEQGDSAMYLCASSLILTDTQYFGPGTRLTVL.